This TCR beta chain is drawn from a study of graft-versus-host responses after intestinal transplantation. Study conclusions and caveats: GvH clones surfaced in recipient marrow, some emerging earlier in ileum or blood.

Profiled with immunoSEQ multiplex PCR; TCRdb holds only in-frame clones, not every one. Counted here are about 110,000 clones, around 90% occurring once; the ten biggest clones make up roughly 0.24%. This clone was seen a handful of times. What it binds is unknown. Sequenced here: unstimulated CD4+ T cells sorted from spleen or lymph node cells, sampled before transplant. The TCR comes from a human donor who was the organ donor for an intestinal transplant.

This CDR3 reads CAWSEGGHTEAFF. The CDR3 DNA follows: TGTGCCTGGAGTGAAGGGGGCCACACTGAAGCTTTCTTT. The chain links TRBV30 to TRBJ1-1; 7 nucleotides agree with TRBD1. The CDR3 spans 13 residues. Germline V gene sequence: CDR1 GTSNPN, CDR2 SVGIG (reference sequence). Unmatched junction bases numbered 2, after V lost 1 base and J lost 3 bases.